The T cell receptor (beta chain) described here comes from a study of cytomegalovirus exposure and HLA in healthy donors. PCR was performed using 60 Vbeta and 13 Jbeta primers. Assay used: immunoSEQ multiplex PCR; TCRdb lists only in-frame clones, some missing. The sample lists roughly 170,000 clones, 82% occurring once. General study findings and limits: It was taken for granted in presence/absence analyses that sequencing depth across donors was roughly uniform. Follow-up analysis later connected one missense variant in DCLRE1C with trimming of TCR beta V- and J-genes. In a later analysis, at a false discovery rate of 0.05, under 20,000 TCR beta sequences matched HLA alleles. Most subjects had HLA-A and HLA-B alleles reportedly predicted accurately by TCR beta sequences.

The CDR3 length is 15 residues. The germline V gene encodes CDR1 GTSNPN and CDR2 SVGIG (reference sequence). V gave up 1 base and J gave up 6 bases; unmatched junction bases: 10. In the case of this clone: Its antigen remains unidentified.

Sequenced input: PBMCs. This TCR was recovered from a male donor in good health and CMV-seronegative. The chain has TRBV30 and TRBJ1-2; the match to TRBD1 covers 8 bases. CDR3 residues: CAWSASWTGRDGYTF. CDR3 DNA: TGTGCCTGGAGTGCATCTTGGACAGGGCGGGATGGCTACACCTTC. The full variable domain, in which reference TRBV30 and TRBJ1-2 provide the parts outside the CDR3, is SQTIHQWPATLVQPVGSPLSLECTVEGTSNPNLYWYRQAAGRGLQLLFYSVGIGQISSEVPQNLSASRPQDRQFILSSKKLLLSDSGFYLCAWSASWTGRDGYTFGSGTRLTVV.